Given below is one T cell receptor (beta chain) in context. No antigen is known for it. A read error may produce the germline difference seen at one junction end. Within the sample, other DNA sequences also encode this same CDR3. This record comes from a study of OX40 agonist ivuxolimab in advanced cancers. Whole-study context: Of mixed ages from 23 to 79 and averaging roughly 60 years, the group was approximately 80% male.

CDR1 is PRHDT, CDR2 FYEKMQ, per germline (reference sequence). The CDR3 is made up of 16 amino acids. Libraries were prepared by immunoSEQ multiplex PCR; TCRdb keeps only in-frame clonotypes and omits some of them. The sample lists roughly 15,000 clones, about 91% occurring once. Overall study results and limits: The authors did not determine the antigen specificity of the expanded peripheral T cells.

Source: CD4+ or CD8+ T cells sorted from blood, taken in a trial of the OX40 agonist ivuxolimab. The V gene is TRBV13, the J gene TRBJ2-1, with D perhaps matching TRBD1 (7 bases). The clonotype originates from an adult with an advanced solid tumor such as melanoma, head and neck, liver or kidney cancer. Here the CDR3 DNA reads TGTGCTAGCAGTCATACCCCAGGGGGGAACTACAATGAGCAGTTCTTC. Residues: CASSHTPGGNYNEQFF.